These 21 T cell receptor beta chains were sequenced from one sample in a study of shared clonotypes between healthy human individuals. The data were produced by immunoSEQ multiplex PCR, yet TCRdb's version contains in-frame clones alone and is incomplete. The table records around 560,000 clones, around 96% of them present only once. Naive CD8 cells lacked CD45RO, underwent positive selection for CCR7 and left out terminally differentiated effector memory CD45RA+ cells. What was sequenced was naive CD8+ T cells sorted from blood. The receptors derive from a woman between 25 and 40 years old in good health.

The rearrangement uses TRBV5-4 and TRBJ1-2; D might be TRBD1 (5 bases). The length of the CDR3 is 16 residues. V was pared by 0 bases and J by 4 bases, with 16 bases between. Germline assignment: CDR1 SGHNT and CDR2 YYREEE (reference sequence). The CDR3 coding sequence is TGTGCCAGCAGCTTGGCCGATGCAGGGCCAGGCTATGGCTACACCTTC. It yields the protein CASSLADAGPGYGYTF.

Here the CDR3 DNA reads TGCGCCAGCACCCCAGGGCAGAGGTACAATGAGCAGTTCTTC. This codes for CASTPGQRYNEQFF. The chain carries TRBV10-2 and TRBJ2-1, with D possibly TRBD1 on 5 matching bases. This CDR3 is built from 14 residues. Between the trimmed V and J ends, which lost 7 bases and 4 bases, there was a span of 14 bases. CDR1 WSHSY and CDR2 SAAADI come from the germline V gene.

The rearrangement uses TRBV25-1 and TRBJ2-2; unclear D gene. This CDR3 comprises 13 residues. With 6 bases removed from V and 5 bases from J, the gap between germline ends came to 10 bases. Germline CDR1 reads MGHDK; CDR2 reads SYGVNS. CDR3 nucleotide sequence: TGTGCCAGCAGATGGGGTAGGACCGGGGAGCTGTTTTTT. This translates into CASRWGRTGELFF.

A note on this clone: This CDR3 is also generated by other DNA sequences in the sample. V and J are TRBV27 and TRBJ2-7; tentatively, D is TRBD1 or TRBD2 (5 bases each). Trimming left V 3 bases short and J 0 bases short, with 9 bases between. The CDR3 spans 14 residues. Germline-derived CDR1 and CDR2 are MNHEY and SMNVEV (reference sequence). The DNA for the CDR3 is TGTGCCAGCAGTTTGGGACGGAGCTCCTACGAGCAGTACTTC. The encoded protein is CASSLGRSSYEQYF.

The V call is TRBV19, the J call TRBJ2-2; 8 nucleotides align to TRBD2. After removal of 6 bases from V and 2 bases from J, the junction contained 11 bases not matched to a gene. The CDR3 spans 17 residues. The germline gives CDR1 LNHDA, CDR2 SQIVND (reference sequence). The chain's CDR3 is CASSILPGLANTGELFF. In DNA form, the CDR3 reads TGTGCCAGTAGCATCCTCCCCGGACTAGCTAACACCGGGGAGCTGTTTTTT.

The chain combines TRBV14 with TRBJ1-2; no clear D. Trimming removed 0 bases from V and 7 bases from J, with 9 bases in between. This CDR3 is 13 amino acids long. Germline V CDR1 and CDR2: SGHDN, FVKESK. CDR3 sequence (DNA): TGTGCCAGCAGCCAAGACAGGTCAAGTGGCTACACCTTC. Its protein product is CASSQDRSSGYTF.

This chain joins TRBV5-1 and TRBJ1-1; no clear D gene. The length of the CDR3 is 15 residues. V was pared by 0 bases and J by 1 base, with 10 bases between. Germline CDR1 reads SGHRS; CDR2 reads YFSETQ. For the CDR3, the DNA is TGCGCCAGCAGCTTGGGGCTAGGGAAGAACACTGAAGCTTTCTTT. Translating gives CASSLGLGKNTEAFF.

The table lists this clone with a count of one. CDR3 sequence: CASSLALAGAANEQFF. DNA of the CDR3: TGTGCCAGCAGCTTAGCCCTAGCGGGAGCAGCTAATGAGCAGTTCTTC. V gene TRBV7-9 combines with J gene TRBJ2-1, with 10 positions matching TRBD2. The V and J ends lost 0 bases and 7 bases, in that order; junction bases with no gene match: 6. This CDR3 is 16 amino acids long. Germline CDR1 and CDR2: SEHNR and FQNEAQ (reference sequence).

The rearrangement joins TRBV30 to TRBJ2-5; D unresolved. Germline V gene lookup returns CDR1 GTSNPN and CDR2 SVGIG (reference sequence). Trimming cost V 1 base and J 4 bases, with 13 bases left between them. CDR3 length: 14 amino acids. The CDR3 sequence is CAWSEPTTGETQYF. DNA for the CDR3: TGTGCCTGGAGTGAACCCACAACGGGAGAGACCCAGTACTTC.

CDR3 in DNA: TGTGCCAGCAGGGGACTAGCCTCCTACGAGCAGTACTTC. Residues: CASRGLASYEQYF. This chain links TRBV28 with TRBJ2-7, with 9 bases that match TRBD2. The CDR3 has 13 amino acids. From germline, CDR1 is MDHEN and CDR2 SYDVKM. V was clipped by 6 bases and J by 0 bases; unmatched bases: 0.

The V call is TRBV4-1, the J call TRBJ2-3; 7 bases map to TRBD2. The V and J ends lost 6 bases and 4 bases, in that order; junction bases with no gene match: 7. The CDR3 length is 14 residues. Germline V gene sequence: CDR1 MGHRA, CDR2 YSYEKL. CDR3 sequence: CASRRAGAPDTQYF. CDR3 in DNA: TGCGCCAGCAGGAGGGCGGGAGCCCCAGATACGCAGTATTTT.

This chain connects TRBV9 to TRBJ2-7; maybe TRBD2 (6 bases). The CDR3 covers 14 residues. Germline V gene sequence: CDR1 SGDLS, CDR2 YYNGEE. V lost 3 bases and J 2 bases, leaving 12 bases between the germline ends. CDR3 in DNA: TGTGCCAGCAGCGCGACTAGTCCCCCCTACGAGCAGTACTTC. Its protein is CASSATSPPYEQYF.

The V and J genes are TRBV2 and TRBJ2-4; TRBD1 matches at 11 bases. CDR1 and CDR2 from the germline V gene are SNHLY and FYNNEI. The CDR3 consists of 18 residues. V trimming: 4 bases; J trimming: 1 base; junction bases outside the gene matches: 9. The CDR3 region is CASSGDRGAVQAKNIQYF. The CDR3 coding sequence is TGTGCCAGCAGTGGGGACAGGGGGGCGGTGCAGGCCAAAAACATTCAGTACTTC.

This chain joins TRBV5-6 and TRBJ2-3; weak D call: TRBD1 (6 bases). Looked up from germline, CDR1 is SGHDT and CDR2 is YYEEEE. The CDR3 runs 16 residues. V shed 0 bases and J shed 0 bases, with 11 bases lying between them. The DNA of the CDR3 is TGTGCCAGCAGCTTGGAGACAGGAGTGAGCACAGATACGCAGTATTTT. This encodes CASSLETGVSTDTQYF.

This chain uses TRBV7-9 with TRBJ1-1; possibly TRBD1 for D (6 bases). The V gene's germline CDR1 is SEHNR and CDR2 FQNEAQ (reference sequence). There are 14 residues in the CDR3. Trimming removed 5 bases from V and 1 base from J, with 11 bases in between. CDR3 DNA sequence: TGTGCCAGCAGCGACAACAGGGCGAACACTGAAGCTTTCTTT. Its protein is CASSDNRANTEAFF.

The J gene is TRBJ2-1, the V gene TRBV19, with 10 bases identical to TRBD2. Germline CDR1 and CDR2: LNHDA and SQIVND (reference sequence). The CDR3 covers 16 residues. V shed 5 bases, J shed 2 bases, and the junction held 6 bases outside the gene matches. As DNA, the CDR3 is TGTGCCAGTAGTCCGACTAGCGGGTCTCCCTACAATGAGCAGTTCTTC. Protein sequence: CASSPTSGSPYNEQFF.

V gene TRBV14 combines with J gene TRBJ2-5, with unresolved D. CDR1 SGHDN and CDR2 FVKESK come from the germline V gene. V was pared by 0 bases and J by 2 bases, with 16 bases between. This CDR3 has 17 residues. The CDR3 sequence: CASSQDRADQVQETQYF. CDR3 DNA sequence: TGTGCCAGCAGCCAAGATAGGGCGGACCAAGTACAAGAGACCCAGTACTTC.

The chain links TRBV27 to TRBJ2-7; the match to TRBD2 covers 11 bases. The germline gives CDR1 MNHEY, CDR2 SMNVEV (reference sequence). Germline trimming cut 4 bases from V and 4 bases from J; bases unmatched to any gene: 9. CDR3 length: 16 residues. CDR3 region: CASSYYPRTSGYEQYF. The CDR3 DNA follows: TGTGCCAGCAGTTACTACCCTAGGACTAGCGGGTACGAGCAGTACTTC.

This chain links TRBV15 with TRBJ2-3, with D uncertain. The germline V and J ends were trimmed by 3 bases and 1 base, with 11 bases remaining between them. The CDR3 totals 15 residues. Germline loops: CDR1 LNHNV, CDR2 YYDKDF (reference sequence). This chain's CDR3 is CATSSGTARTDTQYF. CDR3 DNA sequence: TGTGCCACCAGCAGCGGTACAGCGCGCACAGATACGCAGTATTTT.

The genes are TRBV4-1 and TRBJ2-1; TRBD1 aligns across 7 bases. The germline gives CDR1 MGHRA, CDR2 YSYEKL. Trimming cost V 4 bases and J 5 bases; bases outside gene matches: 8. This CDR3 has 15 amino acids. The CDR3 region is CASSPTGVTHNEQFF. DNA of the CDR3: TGCGCCAGCAGCCCAACAGGGGTCACCCACAATGAGCAGTTCTTC.

The CDR3 bases are TGTGCCAGTAGTACGGCGTACAGGACAGGCAATCAGCCCCAGCATTTT. It yields the protein CASSTAYRTGNQPQHF. The genes are TRBV19 and TRBJ1-5; perhaps TRBD1 as D (6 bases). CDR1 and CDR2 from the germline V gene are LNHDA and SQIVND (reference sequence). V was shortened by 4 bases and J by 2 bases, with 15 bases between the two germline ends. This CDR3 is 16 amino acids long.